This T cell receptor beta chain was documented in a study of blood T cell repertoires in COVID-19. Study overall: The origin of the acute and convalescent COVID-19 samples was the United States, Italy and Spain.

The CDR3 is made up of 15 amino acids. V shed 0 bases and J shed 9 bases, with 12 bases lying between them. From germline, CDR1 is LGHDT and CDR2 YNNKEL (reference sequence). Libraries were prepared by immunoSEQ multiplex PCR; TCRdb keeps only in-frame clonotypes and omits some of them. The data hold hundreds of thousands of clones, with 88% observed a single time. Material for sequencing was PBMCs or T cells enriched from blood (not recorded which). The sequence came from a woman aged 60-75 years in a cohort exposed to, infected with or recovered from COVID-19 (not recorded which). The V gene is TRBV3-1 (or the pseudogene TRBV3-2), the J gene TRBJ1-6; D uncertain. The DNA for the CDR3 is TGTGCCAGCAGCCAAGATGAGGGTTGGGGTTCACCCCTCCACTTT. As protein: CASSQDEGWGSPLHF.